The TCR beta chain under discussion was sequenced for a study of OX40 agonist ivuxolimab in advanced cancers. Background on the study: Ivuxolimab is an agonistic anti-OX40 (CD134) antibody, and patients were treated with it. Therapy given before enrollment (anti-PD-1, anti-PD-L1 or anti-CTLA-4) was allowed, and 30% to 50% had some.

The investigators sampled blood at baseline, at cycle 4 day 1, and at cycle 7 day 1. Profiling relied on immunoSEQ multiplex PCR, and the TCRdb table lists in-frame clones only, not all of them. In the table there are about 20,000 clones, around 82% of which are singletons. The sequence came from an adult with an advanced solid tumor such as melanoma, head and neck, liver or kidney cancer. Sequencing used CD4+ or CD8+ T cells sorted from blood, obtained in a trial of the OX40 agonist ivuxolimab.

The CDR3 DNA follows: TGTGCCAGCAGCGCACTAGCGGGGGGGAGCTACAATGAGCAGTTCTTC. It translates to CASSALAGGSYNEQFF. V usage is TRBV7-3 and J usage is TRBJ2-1, with TRBD2 matching 13 bases. Losses at the gene ends were 5 bases for V and 3 bases for J; bases not matched to a gene: 4. The CDR3 is 16 amino acids. Germline V gene lookup returns CDR1 SGHTA and CDR2 FQGTGA.